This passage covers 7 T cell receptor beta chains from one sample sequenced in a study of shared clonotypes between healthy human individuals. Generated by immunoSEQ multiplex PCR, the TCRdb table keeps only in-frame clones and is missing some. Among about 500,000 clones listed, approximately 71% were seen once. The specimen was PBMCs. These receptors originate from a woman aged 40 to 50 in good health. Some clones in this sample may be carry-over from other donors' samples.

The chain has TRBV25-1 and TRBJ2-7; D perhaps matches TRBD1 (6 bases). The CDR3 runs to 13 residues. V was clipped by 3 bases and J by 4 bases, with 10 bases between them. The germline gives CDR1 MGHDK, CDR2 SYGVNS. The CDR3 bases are TGTGCCAGCAGTGAGGGGGCGCGATACGAGCAGTACTTC. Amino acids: CASSEGARYEQYF.

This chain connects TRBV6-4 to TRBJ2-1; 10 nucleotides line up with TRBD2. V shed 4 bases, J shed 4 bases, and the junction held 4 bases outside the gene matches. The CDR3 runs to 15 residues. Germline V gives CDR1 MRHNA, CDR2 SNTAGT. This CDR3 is CASSVSSGSYNEQFF. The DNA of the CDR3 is TGTGCCAGCAGTGTGTCTAGCGGGAGTTACAATGAGCAGTTCTTC.

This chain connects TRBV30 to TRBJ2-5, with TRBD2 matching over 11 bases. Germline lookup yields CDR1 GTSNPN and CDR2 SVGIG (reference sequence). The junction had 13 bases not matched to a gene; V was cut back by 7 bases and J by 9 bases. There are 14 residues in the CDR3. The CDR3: CAFRTSGPGGAQYF. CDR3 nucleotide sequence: TGTGCCTTCAGGACTAGCGGGCCGGGGGGGGCCCAGTACTTC.

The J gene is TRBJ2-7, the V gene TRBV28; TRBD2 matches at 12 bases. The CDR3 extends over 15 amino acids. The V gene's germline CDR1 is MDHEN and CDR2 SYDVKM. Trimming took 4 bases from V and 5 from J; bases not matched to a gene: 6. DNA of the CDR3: TGTGCCAGCAGTTCCCGACTAGCGGGAGCAAACGAGCAGTACTTC. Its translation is CASSSRLAGANEQYF.

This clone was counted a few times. For the CDR3, the DNA is TGTGCCAGCAAGGAGACAGGGTTGAGACAAGAGACCCAGTACTTC. It codes for CASKETGLRQETQYF. The chain uses TRBV2 and TRBJ2-5; 7 bases fit TRBD1. The CDR3 consists of 15 residues. CDR1 is SNHLY and CDR2 is FYNNEI in the germline V gene. V gave up 7 bases and J gave up 2 bases; unmatched junction bases: 10.

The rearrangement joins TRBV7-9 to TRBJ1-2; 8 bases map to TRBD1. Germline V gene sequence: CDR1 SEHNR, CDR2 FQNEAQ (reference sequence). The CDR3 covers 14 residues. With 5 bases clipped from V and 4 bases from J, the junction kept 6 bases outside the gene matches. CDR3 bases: TGTGCCAGCAGCCCCGGGACAGGAGGCTATGGCTACACCTTC. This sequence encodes CASSPGTGGYGYTF.

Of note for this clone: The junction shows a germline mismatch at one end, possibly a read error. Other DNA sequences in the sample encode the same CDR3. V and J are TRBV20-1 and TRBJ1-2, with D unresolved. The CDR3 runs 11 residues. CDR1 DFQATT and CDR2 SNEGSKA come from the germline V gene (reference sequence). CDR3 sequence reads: CSARVRSGYTF. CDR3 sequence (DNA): TGCAGTGCCAGAGTTCGGAGTGGCTACACCTTC.